A selection of T cell receptor beta chains follows, all from one sample in a study of identical twins. Via MiXCR, TCRdb re-called the 5' RACE reads, giving one row per CDR3 protein. The sample includes about 200,000 distinct CDR3 sequences, 8% to 11% of them seen just once. The sample consisted of memory T cells sorted from blood. The source of these receptors is a man between 45 and 60 years old in good health. Each CDR3 is given with its conserved first and last residue. The D gene is left open where the match is weak. Not all rows give a size; the values are once, few, many and, for expanded clones, a class.

TRBV2,many,TRBJ1-5,TRBD1,CASSAEQGGNQPQHF,TGTGCCAGCAGTGCAGAACAGGGGGGCAATCAGCCCCAGCATTTT
TRBV10-3,NA,TRBJ2-5,NA,CAISEGRVTPDFQETQYF,TGTGCCATCAGTGAGGGGCGGGTGACACCCGATTTCCAAGAGACCCAGTACTTC
TRBV15,NA,TRBJ2-7,NA,CATSSGYSYEQYF,TGTGCCACCAGCAGCGGGTACTCCTACGAGCAGTACTTC
TRBV6-5,few,TRBJ2-5,NA,CASSYGRPAQETQYF,TGTGCCAGCAGTTACGGCAGGCCTGCCCAAGAGACCCAGTACTTC
TRBV19,few,TRBJ2-7,NA,CASSAGPGYEQYF,TGTGCCAGTAGTGCGGGCCCGGGCTACGAGCAGTACTTC
TRBV7-2,many,TRBJ2-7,NA,CASSSGGGYEQYF,TGTGCCAGCAGCTCGGGGGGCGGGTACGAGCAGTACTTC
TRBV4-2,NA,TRBJ2-3,NA,CASSQFAGSTDTQYF,TGTGCCAGCAGCCAATTTGCGGGGTCCACAGATACGCAGTATTTT
TRBV27,few,TRBJ1-2,NA,CASSGEGIGGYTF,TGTGCCAGCTCCGGGGAGGGGATAGGAGGCTACACCTTC
TRBV11-1,NA,TRBJ2-1,TRBD2,CASSLTSGRMLSYNEQFF,TGTGCCAGCAGCTTAACTAGCGGGAGGATGCTCTCCTACAATGAGCAGTTCTTC
TRBV12-5,few,TRBJ1-1,TRBD1,CASGLAQTGGGEAFF,TGTGCTAGTGGTTTGGCCCAAACAGGGGGCGGTGAAGCTTTCTTT
TRBV18,few,TRBJ2-5,NA,CASSPRNSPETQYF,TGTGCCAGCTCACCGAGGAATAGTCCGGAGACCCAGTACTTC
TRBV5-1,NA,TRBJ2-3,NA,CASSLDVDTQYF,TGCGCCAGCAGCTTGGATGTAGATACGCAGTATTTT
TRBV6-5,NA,TRBJ1-5,TRBD1,CASSYLIRQGTQPQHF,TGTGCCAGCAGTTACTTAATTAGACAGGGGACACAGCCCCAGCATTTT
TRBV6-2/TRBV6-3,NA,TRBJ2-7,NA,CASSYSVNSRTPYEQYF,TGTGCCAGCAGTTACTCGGTTAACTCGCGAACTCCCTACGAGCAGTACTTC
TRBV27,NA,TRBJ2-7,TRBD1,CASSLAFRGSEQYF,TGTGCCAGCAGTTTAGCATTCAGGGGGAGCGAGCAGTACTTC
TRBV12-3/TRBV12-4,few,TRBJ2-2,NA,CASSFQVSTGELFF,TGTGCCAGCAGTTTTCAGGTCTCCACCGGGGAGCTGTTTTTT
TRBV12-3/TRBV12-4,NA,TRBJ1-1,NA,CASSQGGGGTEAFF,TGTGCCAGCAGCCAAGGAGGAGGGGGGACTGAAGCTTTCTTT
TRBV28,many,TRBJ1-5,NA,CASSLTSGGQPQHF,TGTGCCAGCAGTCTAACGTCCGGAGGGCAGCCCCAGCATTTT
TRBV18,many,TRBJ2-3,NA,CASSPQVGDTQYF,TGTGCCAGCTCACCACAGGTGGGAGATACGCAGTATTTT
TRBV20-1,NA,TRBJ1-4,NA,CSALARVSEKLFF,TGCAGTGCTCTGGCCAGGGTTAGTGAAAAACTGTTTTTT
TRBV5-1,many,TRBJ2-1,NA,CASSLQEYNEQFF,TGCGCCAGCAGCTTGCAGGAGTACAATGAGCAGTTCTTC
TRBV20-1,NA,TRBJ2-3,TRBD2,CSARDGGTSGVRLSTQYF,TGCAGTGCTAGAGATGGTGGGACTAGCGGGGTTAGATTATCTACGCAGTATTTT
TRBV28,NA,TRBJ2-7,NA,CASTTRVAGLYF,TGTGCCAGCACCACCCGGGTGGCAGGGCTGTACTTC
TRBV6-2/TRBV6-3,few,TRBJ2-2,TRBD1,CASRGRTGGIGELFF,TGTGCCAGCAGGGGGAGGACAGGGGGGATCGGGGAGCTGTTTTTT
TRBV9,few,TRBJ2-3,NA,CASSVVAGDTQYF,TGTGCCAGCAGCGTAGTGGCGGGAGATACGCAGTATTTT
TRBV7-9,NA,TRBJ2-1,NA,CASSPYGTANEQFF,TGTGCCAGCAGCCCCTACGGGACTGCGAATGAGCAGTTCTTC
TRBV11-2,NA,TRBJ2-2,NA,CASSVAGQIPNTGELFF,TGTGCCAGCAGCGTGGCGGGGCAAATACCTAACACCGGGGAGCTGTTTTTT
TRBV28,NA,TRBJ1-2,NA,CASVVGGGRYTF,TGTGCCAGCGTCGTTGGGGGCGGTCGCTACACCTTC
TRBV10-2,few,TRBJ2-7,TRBD1,CASRPGGRRLSEQYF,TGCGCCAGCAGGCCAGGGGGCCGGAGGTTAAGCGAGCAGTACTTC
TRBV9,many,TRBJ2-7,NA,CASSLGTETYEQYF,TGTGCCAGCAGTTTAGGGACGGAGACCTACGAGCAGTACTTC
TRBV27,many,TRBJ2-7,TRBD2,CASSIGTIPYEQYF,TGTGCCAGCAGTATTGGGACTATTCCCTACGAGCAGTACTTC